Below, 22 T cell receptor beta chains from the same sample are listed, as sequenced in a study of control samples from healthy donors and cancer patients. Sequencing was performed with immunoSEQ multiplex PCR; in TCRdb, only in-frame clones are kept and a portion is missing. The sample consists of 6,000 to 7,000 clones, more than 70% of them appearing once. Material for sequencing was formalin-fixed, paraffin-embedded tissue. The receptors come from a male donor with melanoma.

V and J are TRBV2 and TRBJ1-5; 8 bases align to TRBD1. The CDR3 is made up of 13 amino acids. Per the germline V gene, CDR1 is SNHLY and CDR2 is FYNNEI. The ends lost 4 bases at V and 4 bases at J; junction bases unmatched: 0. CDR3 in amino acids: CASSGTGNQPQHF. In DNA form, the CDR3 reads TGTGCCAGCAGTGGGACAGGGAATCAGCCCCAGCATTTT.

This clone was seen once. The rearrangement uses TRBV5-1 and TRBJ2-7, with TRBD2 matching 11 bases. This CDR3 contains 14 residues. Germline-derived CDR1 and CDR2 are SGHRS and YFSETQ. With 0 bases clipped from V and 6 bases from J, the junction kept 2 bases outside the gene matches. CDR3 bases: TGCGCCAGCAGCTTGGCCGGGACTAGCGGCGAGCAGTACTTC. Protein product: CASSLAGTSGEQYF.

The rearrangement joins TRBV6-6 to TRBJ2-1; 10 nucleotides agree with TRBD1. CDR3 length: 15 residues. Germline V lookup: CDR1 MNHNY, CDR2 SVGAGI (reference sequence). Losses at the gene ends were 1 base for V and 7 bases for J; bases not matched to a gene: 4. DNA of the CDR3: TGTGCCAGCAGTTACTTGGGACAGGGGCGGAATGAGCAGTTCTTC. As protein: CASSYLGQGRNEQFF.

This sequence joins TRBV6-6 and TRBJ2-2, with 9 bases that match TRBD1. Germline CDR1 reads MNHNY; CDR2 reads SVGAGI (reference sequence). The CDR3 extends over 18 amino acids. V lost 5 bases and J lost 9; bases outside the gene matches: 19. The CDR3 spells CASSLRISGQGLIRELFF. The CDR3 nucleotides are TGTGCCAGCAGTCTACGAATCTCGGGACAGGGATTGATCCGGGAGCTGTTTTTT.

The chain recombines TRBV7-9 with TRBJ1-2, with D hard to call. The CDR3 loop spans 13 amino acids. Trimming cost V 5 bases and J 4 bases, with 11 bases left between them. Looked up from germline, CDR1 is SEHNR and CDR2 is FQNEAQ (reference sequence). The DNA of the CDR3 is TGTGCCAGCAGCCGGGCCGCGGGCTATGGCTACACCTTC. It encodes CASSRAAGYGYTF.

The CDR3 DNA reads as TGTGCCACCAGCCGCAGGGGAGTAGCCAAAAACATTCAGTACTTC. Its translation is CATSRRGVAKNIQYF. This chain joins TRBV15 and TRBJ2-4, with D perhaps TRBD1 (6 bases). Germline CDR1 is LNHNV and CDR2 is YYDKDF (reference sequence). V gave up 5 bases and J gave up 0 bases, with 11 bases separating them. The CDR3 contains 15 residues.

This clone was seen just once. This chain joins TRBV27 and TRBJ1-4; no definite D call. The CDR3 covers 13 residues. V lost 6 bases and J 3 bases, leaving 8 bases between the germline ends. The germline V gene encodes CDR1 MNHEY and CDR2 SMNVEV (reference sequence). The CDR3 coding sequence is TGTGCCAGCAGCTTCCAGCCTAATGAAAAACTGTTTTTT. Translation gives CASSFQPNEKLFF.

J is TRBJ2-1 and V is TRBV19; D uncertain. Trimming removed 4 bases from V and 5 bases from J, with 12 bases in between. Looked up from germline, CDR1 is LNHDA and CDR2 is SQIVND (reference sequence). The CDR3 runs to 14 residues. For the CDR3, the DNA is TGTGCCAGTAGTACGTATTCGGCGCACAATGAGCAGTTCTTC. This gives the protein CASSTYSAHNEQFF.

J is TRBJ1-5 and V is TRBV27, with a possible D match to TRBD1 (6 bases). Germline CDR1 and CDR2: MNHEY and SMNVEV (reference sequence). This CDR3 is 14 amino acids long. Between the trimmed V and J ends, which lost 4 bases and 5 bases, there was a span of 12 bases. This chain's CDR3 is CASSWGGFDQPQHF. Written as DNA, the CDR3 is TGTGCCAGCAGTTGGGGGGGCTTCGATCAGCCCCAGCATTTT.

J is TRBJ2-5 and V is TRBV19; D unresolved. The CDR3 sequence is 14 residues long. V was shortened by 9 bases and J by 2 bases, with 16 bases between the two germline ends. The germline V gene has CDR1 LNHDA and CDR2 SQIVND (reference sequence). This CDR3 reads CASTTPGRQETQYF. CDR3 nucleotides: TGTGCCAGCACAACACCCGGCCGTCAAGAGACCCAGTACTTC.

V is TRBV5-1 and J is TRBJ1-5; D unclear. The germline V gene has CDR1 SGHRS and CDR2 YFSETQ. Deletions cut 0 bases from V and 5 bases from J, with 15 bases between. The CDR3 is 16 amino acids. The CDR3 sequence: CASSLDGRGPDQPQHF. The CDR3 DNA reads as TGCGCCAGCAGCTTGGACGGGCGCGGCCCGGATCAGCCCCAGCATTTT.

The chain carries TRBV11-3 and TRBJ2-2, with 9 nucleotides matching TRBD2. Trimming at V came to 5 bases and at J to 7 bases, leaving 11 bases not matched to a gene. The CDR3 sequence is 16 residues long. Germline V lookup: CDR1 SGHNT, CDR2 YENEEA. CDR3 bases: TGTGCCAGCAGCCACGCGGGGGGGCCCGTGGGCGGGGAGCTGTTTTTT. Residues: CASSHAGGPVGGELFF.

This clone has only one observation. The chain couples TRBV29-1 to TRBJ2-3, with 7 bases aligning to TRBD1. V shed 5 bases, J shed 2 bases, and the junction held 10 bases outside the gene matches. This CDR3 contains 15 residues. Germline lookup yields CDR1 SQVTM and CDR2 ANQGSEA. CDR3 DNA sequence: TGCAGCGTTCAAGGTGACAGGGTTCCCACAGATACGCAGTATTTT. It translates to CSVQGDRVPTDTQYF.

Only a few counts were recorded for this clone. The genes are TRBV3-1 (or the pseudogene TRBV3-2) and TRBJ2-2; possibly TRBD1 for D (6 bases). The CDR3 sequence is 16 residues long. Trimming shortened V by 6 bases and J by 0 bases, and 14 bases separated the two germline ends. CDR1 is LGHDT and CDR2 is YNNKEL in the germline V gene (reference sequence). The CDR3 DNA follows: TGTGCCAGCAGTTACCGTGGACAGACGAACACCGGGGAGCTGTTTTTT. Translated: CASSYRGQTNTGELFF.

V usage is TRBV27 and J usage is TRBJ2-7; tentative D call: TRBD2 (8 bases). This CDR3 region has 14 residues. Germline V gene lookup returns CDR1 MNHEY and CDR2 SMNVEV (reference sequence). The V end was cut by 5 bases, the J end by 5 bases, with 16 bases between. CDR3 loop: CASSRGGGGHEQYV. CDR3 nucleotides: TGTGCCAGCAGTCGGGGGGGAGGGGGCCACGAGCAGTACGTC.

This clone has just one count. The chain couples TRBV4-3 to TRBJ2-2, with D possibly matching TRBD2 (7 bases). The V gene lost 5 bases and the J gene lost 6 bases, with 10 bases spanning the gap. Germline values: CDR1 LGHNA, CDR2 YSLEER. The CDR3 runs to 13 residues. The CDR3 reads CASSWGGSGELFF. CDR3 bases: TGCGCCAGCAGCTGGGGGGGCTCCGGGGAGCTGTTTTTT.

V is TRBV5-1 and J is TRBJ2-1; TRBD1 aligns across 11 bases. CDR3 size: 15 residues. Germline CDR1 is SGHRS and CDR2 is YFSETQ. The J segment lost 2 bases and the V segment lost 4 bases, leaving 2 bases of the junction unmatched. The CDR3 DNA is TGCGCCAGCAGCCCGGGACAGGGGGCCTACAATGAGCAGTTCTTC. It specifies CASSPGQGAYNEQFF.

Remarks on this clone: A much larger clonotype is one base distant, so this may be a read error. This sample includes further DNA sequences coding for the same CDR3. The rearrangement links TRBV11-3 to TRBJ2-5; 9 nucleotides line up with TRBD2. This CDR3 region has 13 residues. In germline, CDR1 is SGHNT, CDR2 YENEEA. The CDR3 spells CASSASGVETQYF. Written as DNA, the CDR3 is TGTGCCAGCAGCGCTAGCGGGGTGGAGACCCAATACTTC.

V gene TRBV6-6 combines with J gene TRBJ1-1; D is unclear. Germline lookup yields CDR1 MNHNY and CDR2 SVGAGI (reference sequence). V was clipped by 7 bases and J by 0 bases, with 12 bases between them. The CDR3 has 14 amino acids. CDR3: CASNDGVLNTEAFF. CDR3 DNA: TGTGCCAGCAACGACGGGGTCCTGAACACTGAAGCTTTCTTT.

In this sample, this clone turned up a few times. The chain uses TRBV7-2 and TRBJ1-4; D is unclear. With 5 bases removed from V and 7 bases from J, the gap between germline ends came to 14 bases. The CDR3 has 14 amino acids. Germline V gives CDR1 SGHTA, CDR2 FQGNSA. In nucleotides, the CDR3 is TGTGCCAGCAGCGGATCACCCCGGGGTGAAAAACTGTTTTTT. It specifies CASSGSPRGEKLFF.

The chain's CDR3 is CASIRGGASTEAFF. The CDR3 nucleotides read TGTGCCAGCATACGAGGGGGGGCGAGCACTGAAGCTTTCTTT. The gene calls are TRBV19 and TRBJ1-1, with D possibly matching TRBD1 (6 bases). The CDR3 sequence is 14 residues long. V was clipped by 9 bases and J by 4 bases, with 18 bases between them. Germline CDR1 and CDR2: LNHDA and SQIVND (reference sequence).

The chain combines TRBV9 with TRBJ1-2; TRBD1 is a possible D gene (5 bases). Trimming left V 0 bases short and J 4 bases short, with 10 bases between. The germline CDR1 and CDR2 sequences are SGDLS and YYNGEE. The CDR3 loop spans 14 amino acids. CDR3 region: CASSVDGGLYGYTF. The CDR3 DNA reads TGTGCCAGCAGCGTAGACGGGGGACTCTATGGCTACACCTTC. The whole variable domain, filled in from reference TRBV9 and TRBJ1-2, reads DSGVTQTPKHLITATGQRVTLRCSPRSGDLSVYWYQQSLDQGLQFLIQYYNGEERAKGNILERFSAQQFPDLHSELNLSSLELGDSALYFCASSVDGGLYGYTFGSGTRLTVV.